This T cell receptor beta chain appears in the sequencing data of a study of vaccination and CD4 T cells after COVID-19. Study in general: Each person enrolled got two BNT162b2 or mRNA-1273 vaccine doses.

Noted treatment: roughly ten-day PBMC culture with coronavirus spike peptide pools or control peptides (ViraFEST assay). This clonotype is termed medium-sized. Its antigen remains unidentified. At the Johns Hopkins FTIC core, DNA taken from cultured CD4+ T cells was sequenced by way of the Oncomine TCR Beta short-read assay. TCRdb passed the PCR reads through MiXCR, listing each CDR3 protein once. The sample has 9,500 to 13,000 distinct CDR3 sequences; 77% are singletons. The V end lost 5 bases, the J end lost 3 bases, and 14 bases lay between the germline ends. The germline gives CDR1 SGHTA, CDR2 FQGNSA. This CDR3 is 14 amino acids long.

The chain has TRBV7-2 and TRBJ2-7; D is ambiguous. What was sequenced was CD4+ T cells from blood, cultured in vitro. The source of this sequence is a human donor who had recovered from COVID-19. CDR3 amino acids: CASSAYTKYYEQYF. CDR3 nucleotide sequence: TGTGCCAGCAGCGCTTACACCAAATACTACGAGCAGTACTTC.